The T cell receptor (beta chain) described here comes from a study of T cell responses to AZD1222 COVID-19 vaccine. The repertoire was sequenced with immunoSEQ multiplex PCR; TCRdb's copy has only in-frame clones and lacks some. The table records 95,000 to 100,000 clones, roughly 87% of them present only once. V lost 3 bases to trimming and J lost 8 bases, with 10 bases between them. The CDR3 runs to 11 residues. The germline CDR1 and CDR2 sequences are DFQATT and SNEGSKA (reference sequence). This chain uses TRBV20-1 with TRBJ1-1, with D maybe TRBD1 (5 bases). This TCR was recovered from an adult in good health. Sequences were derived from peripheral blood, sampled on day 0 of AZD1222 vaccination. The CDR3 sequence: CSARWGTEAFF. CDR3 coding DNA: TGCAGTGCTAGGTGGGGCACCGAAGCTTTCTTT.